This TCR beta chain is drawn from a study of TIL therapy for anti-PD-1-resistant metastatic lung cancer listed by TCRdb under 2021. About the investigation overall: Tumors were collected before any PD-1/PD-L1 blockade, after which patients were given nivolumab, and patients who progressed were given lymphodepletion, an infusion of expanded TIL and IL-2. Enrolled patients had a median age of 54 years (range about 38-85) and a median tumor PD-L1 proportion score of approximately 6%. Most of the cohort had lung adenocarcinoma, including four EGFR-mutant tumors and two ALK-rearranged tumors, and half of the patients were either current or former smokers. Across the cohort, whole-exome sequencing showed a median non-synonymous tumor mutation burden of 1.5 mutations per megabase. T cell receptor beta sequencing of tumor and peripheral blood was used to follow clonotypes across the tumor, the expanded TIL product and serial blood samples. Results and caveats for the whole study, not just this receptor: Clonotypes from the infused TIL partially replaced the baseline peripheral repertoire and then declined over months, and persistence showed no apparent association with response. The study protocol defined all tumor marker inferences as exploratory. The cohort was highly selected, with more treatment-naive, never-smoker and oncogene-addicted patients than typical, limiting generalizability.

Its CDR3 holds 13 amino acids, cysteine through phenylalanine. Only CDR3 DNA remains: 39 bases, in frame from the first base. V drops 2 bases and J drops 3 bases, leaving 5 bases in between. As encoded in the germline V gene, CDR1 is SGDLS while CDR2 is YYNGEE. The time point label here, explained by the study, means: pre-treatment sample, taken before nivolumab and TIL therapy. Adults with stage 4 NSCLC were enrolled in a dual-center phase I trial from 2017 to early 2020. The samples were drawn from an open-label, single-arm phase I trial testing tumor-infiltrating lymphocyte therapy combined with nivolumab in advanced non-small cell lung cancer. Blood mononuclear cells from EDTA tubes were separated on a Ficoll gradient and snap-frozen as pellets, and DNA was extracted from the cells using a Qiagen mini-prep kit. Using bias-controlled multiplex PCR with the immunoSEQ v3 hsTCRB kit, the TCR beta CDR3 regions were amplified from genomic DNA. TCR libraries were sequenced on an Illumina NextSeq 500 to approximately 2 million read pairs for survey level or roughly 4.5-6.5 million for deep level. The original methods were these. V, D and J genes were assigned, non-productive sequences were removed, and clonality was reported by immunoSEQ Analyzer software. Repertoires were compared using productive Simpson clonality and Morisita overlap index of productive TRB rearrangements between infused TIL and blood. Absolute clonotype counts in blood were estimated as lymphocyte count times CD3+ fraction times the clone's productive frequency. The table was pulled from immuneACCESS by TCRdb, which kept in-frame rearrangements only. Such tables lose some clones; where checked, under half of the loss comes from unresolved V genes, and the rest has no known cause. That table is the source of V, J and clone size, and D and trimming were worked out from the DNA. Within this sample are 50,000 to 65,000 clones, with roughly four fifths of them counted one time only. The ten most abundant clones make up 2.5% to 3.5% of the sample.

To note about this clone: Its antigen remains unidentified. Base qualities are not at hand, and no much larger clone is one base apart.

Sample: blood, taken at baseline. This receptor was obtained from a person aged 25-85 years with non-small cell lung cancer. The chain links TRBV9 with TRBJ2-2; no D gene call is confident. The CDR3 protein: CASSVIDTGELFF. The DNA sequence is TGTGCCAGCAGCGTTATCGACACCGGGGAGCTGTTTTTT. The reference TRBV9 and TRBJ2-2 proteins fill in what lies around the CDR3, so the full variable domain reads DSGVTQTPKHLITATGQRVTLRCSPRSGDLSVYWYQQSLDQGLQFLIQYYNGEERAKGNILERFSAQQFPDLHSELNLSSLELGDSALYFCASSVIDTGELFFGEGSRLTVL.